The 17 T cell receptor beta chains presented below share a single source sample, sequenced in a study of metastatic and nonmetastatic thyroid tumors. None of the patients had undergone any treatment ahead of thyroid surgery. TCRdb redid the clone calls on the PCR reads using MiXCR. The table records 23,000 or so clones, around 20% of them present only once. The sample comprised blood. These receptors were collected from a female donor with papillary thyroid cancer or a benign thyroid nodule (not recorded which). Some clones in this sample may be carry-over from other donors' samples.

This clone was picked up many times. This rearrangement joins TRBV10-3 to TRBJ2-6; 7 bases fit TRBD1. There are 16 residues in the CDR3. The V gene end was trimmed by 5 bases and the J gene end by 0 bases; junction bases not matched to a gene: 4. CDR1 ENHRY and CDR2 SYGVKD come from the germline V gene. Here the CDR3 reads CAISTDRASGANVLTF. The CDR3 coding sequence is TGTGCCATCAGTACTGACAGGGCCTCTGGGGCCAACGTCCTGACTTTC.

By share, this clone counts as medium-sized. This chain links TRBV6-1 with TRBJ2-7, with 8 positions matching TRBD2. The CDR3 is 14 amino acids. The germline gives CDR1 MNHNS, CDR2 SASEGT. Trimming took 6 bases from V and 5 from J; bases not matched to a gene: 9. CDR3 loop: CASSVEAGAHEQYF. Here the CDR3 DNA reads TGTGCCAGCAGCGTGGAAGCGGGAGCCCACGAGCAGTACTTC.

This clone was observed a few times. The chain employs TRBV6-4 and TRBJ2-2; D unclear. This CDR3 has 13 amino acids. V was cut by 2 bases and J by 3 bases, with 4 bases left in between. The V gene's germline CDR1 is MRHNA and CDR2 SNTAGT. This chain's CDR3 is CASSDRDTGELFF. The CDR3 DNA reads as TGTGCCAGCAGTGACAGGGACACCGGGGAGCTGTTTTTT.

The sample holds many counts of this clone. This chain joins TRBV4-2 and TRBJ2-7, with 7 bases aligning to TRBD1. Trimming took 4 bases from V and 3 from J; bases not matched to a gene: 3. This CDR3 has 13 residues. Germline lookup yields CDR1 LGHNA and CDR2 YNFKEQ. CDR3 nucleotides: TGTGCCAGCAGCCGGGACAGAAGCTACGAGCAGTACTTC. Its translation: CASSRDRSYEQYF.

The chain combines TRBV6-2 or TRBV6-3 with TRBJ2-3; either TRBD1 or TRBD2 may supply D (5 bases each). Germline V lookup: CDR1 MNHEY, CDR2 SVGEGT. CDR3 length equals 16 residues. V lost 4 bases and J 12 bases, leaving 26 bases between the germline ends. The CDR3 spells CASSLLGPSSTGTQYF. DNA for the CDR3: TGTGCCAGCAGTTTACTCGGGCCTTCTAGCACAGGTACTCAGTATTTT.

The sample holds many counts of this clone. This rearrangement joins TRBV20-1 to TRBJ1-5, with 8 bases identical to TRBD1. The CDR3 loop spans 14 amino acids. V was clipped by 3 bases and J by 7 bases; unmatched bases: 8. Per germline, CDR1 DFQATT and CDR2 SNEGSKA (reference sequence). The DNA for the CDR3 is TGCAGTGCTAGCAGGGGGCCGGTTGGCCAGCCCCAGCATTTT. Protein: CSASRGPVGQPQHF.

This chain connects TRBV5-6 to TRBJ2-3, with 8 positions matching TRBD2. After removal of 2 bases from V and 4 bases from J, the junction contained 3 bases not matched to a gene. The germline V gene has CDR1 SGHDT and CDR2 YYEEEE. The CDR3 contains 14 residues. The CDR3 nucleotides read TGTGCCAGCAGCTTCGGACTAGCCGCAGATACGCAGTATTTT. Translation gives CASSFGLAADTQYF.

The chain employs TRBV24-1 and TRBJ2-7; 7 nucleotides match TRBD1. This CDR3 is built from 16 residues. J was trimmed by 0 bases and V by 3 bases; bases with no gene match: 7. The V gene's germline CDR1 is KGHDR and CDR2 SFDVKD. CDR3 residues: CATSDRDRESSYEQYF. CDR3 nucleotides: TGTGCCACCAGTGATCGGGACAGAGAAAGCTCCTACGAGCAGTACTTC.

V usage is TRBV20-1 and J usage is TRBJ1-1; a weak D match, TRBD1 (5 bases). V was pared by 8 bases and J by 1 base, with 17 bases between. The CDR3 runs 14 residues. In germline, CDR1 is DFQATT, CDR2 SNEGSKA (reference sequence). CDR3 in DNA: TGCAGTTCAGAAGGTACAGGAGCGAACACTGAAGCTTTCTTT. Translating gives CSSEGTGANTEAFF.

Here the CDR3 DNA reads TGCGCCAGCAGCTTGGCAGGGGTGGAGGGGGAAGCCTACGAGCAGTACTTC. Its translation: CASSLAGVEGEAYEQYF. V gene TRBV5-1 combines with J gene TRBJ2-7; D possibly uses TRBD1 or TRBD2 (6 bases each). V gave up 0 bases and J gave up 2 bases, with 18 bases separating them. Germline V gene lookup returns CDR1 SGHRS and CDR2 YFSETQ. The CDR3 loop spans 17 amino acids.

Many counts were recorded for this clone. At the DNA level, this CDR3 is encoded by other sequences in the same sample as well. The chain combines TRBV15 with TRBJ1-4; weak D call: TRBD1 (5 bases). This CDR3 has 13 residues. V lost 7 bases to trimming and J lost 7 bases, with 13 bases between them. Germline CDR1 is LNHNV and CDR2 is YYDKDF (reference sequence). The CDR3 region has the DNA TGTGCCACCACCGCGGACGGGACTGAAAAACTGTTTTTT. This translates into CATTADGTEKLFF.

The chain is built from TRBV5-1 and TRBJ2-2, with D perhaps TRBD1 (6 bases). The CDR3 length is 16 residues. Germline V gene sequence: CDR1 SGHRS, CDR2 YFSETQ. The V end was cut by 6 bases, the J end by 7 bases, with 22 bases between. The CDR3 bases are TGCGCCAGCAATAGGGGGAGCAGGGAAGTACACGGGGAGCTGTTTTTT. This encodes CASNRGSREVHGELFF.

This clone counts as medium-sized. CDR3 residues: CASSFRGNEQYF. In DNA, the CDR3 is TGTGCCAGCAGTTTCCGAGGGAACGAGCAGTACTTC. V gene TRBV27 combines with J gene TRBJ2-7, with D possibly TRBD2 on 5 matching bases. CDR1 is MNHEY and CDR2 is SMNVEV in the germline V gene (reference sequence). This CDR3 has 12 residues. The V gene lost 3 bases and the J gene lost 5 bases, with 8 bases spanning the gap.

This clone is medium-sized within its sample. V is TRBV28 and J is TRBJ1-2; possibly TRBD1 for D (5 bases). The germline V and J ends were trimmed by 3 bases and 1 base, with 18 bases remaining between them. The CDR3 spans 17 residues. Germline CDR1 MDHEN, CDR2 SYDVKM. This CDR3 is CASSFLTAGESNYGYTF. The CDR3 coding sequence is TGTGCCAGCAGTTTCCTGACAGCGGGAGAGAGTAACTATGGCTACACCTTC.

This clone was detected ten times or more. V usage is TRBV9 and J usage is TRBJ2-5; TRBD2 agrees at 8 bases. V lost 3 bases to trimming and J lost 5 bases; unmatched junction nucleotides: 9. Germline CDR1 and CDR2: SGDLS and YYNGEE. The CDR3 is made up of 15 amino acids. The CDR3 DNA sequence: TGTGCCAGCAGCGGAGTTAGCGGGGACGGGGAGACCCAGTACTTC. Translated: CASSGVSGDGETQYF.

This clone has at least ten counts. The rearrangement links TRBV28 to TRBJ1-5, with D uncertain. V lost 3 bases, J lost 4 bases, and 10 bases lay in between. CDR1 MDHEN and CDR2 SYDVKM come from the germline V gene. This CDR3 comprises 14 residues. The CDR3 DNA follows: TGTGCCAGCAGTTTGAGGGAGAGGAATCAGCCCCAGCATTTT. This translates into CASSLRERNQPQHF.

In its sample, this clone is large (0.1 to 1%). J is TRBJ2-7 and V is TRBV11-1; 9 bases are shared with TRBD1. The junction had 7 bases not matched to a gene; V was cut back by 3 bases and J by 7 bases. The CDR3 length is 14 residues. The germline V gene has CDR1 SGHAT and CDR2 FQDESV (reference sequence). The CDR3 region is CASSFGTGLQEQYF. The CDR3 nucleotides read TGTGCCAGCAGCTTCGGGACAGGGTTACAAGAGCAGTACTTC.